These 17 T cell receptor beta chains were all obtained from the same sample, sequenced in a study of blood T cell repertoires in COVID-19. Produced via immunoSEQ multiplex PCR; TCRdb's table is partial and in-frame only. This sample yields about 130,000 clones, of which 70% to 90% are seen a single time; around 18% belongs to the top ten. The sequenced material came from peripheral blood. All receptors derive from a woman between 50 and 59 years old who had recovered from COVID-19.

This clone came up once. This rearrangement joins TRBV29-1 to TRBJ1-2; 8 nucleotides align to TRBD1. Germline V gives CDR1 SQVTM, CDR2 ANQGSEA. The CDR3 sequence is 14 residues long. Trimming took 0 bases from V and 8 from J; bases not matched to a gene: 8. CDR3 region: CSVEDDLAGGGYTF. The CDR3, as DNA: TGCAGCGTTGAAGATGATTTAGCAGGGGGCGGCTACACCTTC.

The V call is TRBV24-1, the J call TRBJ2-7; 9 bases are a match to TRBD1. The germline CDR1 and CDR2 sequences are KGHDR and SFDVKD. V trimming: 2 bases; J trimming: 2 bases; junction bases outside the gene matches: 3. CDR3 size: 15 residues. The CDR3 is CATSDSRQGAYEQYF. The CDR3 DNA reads TGTGCCACCAGTGATTCCCGACAGGGGGCCTACGAGCAGTACTTC.

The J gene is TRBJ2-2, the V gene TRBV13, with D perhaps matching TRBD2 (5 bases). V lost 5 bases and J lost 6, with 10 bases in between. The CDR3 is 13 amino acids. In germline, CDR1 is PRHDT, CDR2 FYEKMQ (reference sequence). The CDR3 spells CASSVDYPGELFF. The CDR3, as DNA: TGTGCCAGCAGCGTAGACTACCCCGGGGAGCTGTTTTTT.

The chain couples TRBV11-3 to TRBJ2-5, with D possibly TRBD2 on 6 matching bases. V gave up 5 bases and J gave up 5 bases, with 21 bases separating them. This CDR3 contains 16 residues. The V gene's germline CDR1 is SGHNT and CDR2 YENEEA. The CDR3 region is CASSQEGPSGSETQYF. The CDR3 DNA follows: TGTGCCAGCAGCCAAGAGGGACCAAGCGGGTCGGAGACCCAGTACTTC.

This CDR3 reads CASSLVGQQVVEQYF. For the CDR3, the DNA is TGCGCCAGCAGCTTGGTTGGACAGCAGGTTGTAGAGCAGTACTTC. The chain joins TRBV5-1 to TRBJ2-7, with a tentative D call TRBD1 (6 bases). This CDR3 is built from 15 residues. Germline values: CDR1 SGHRS, CDR2 YFSETQ. V lost 0 bases to trimming and J lost 7 bases, with 17 bases between them.

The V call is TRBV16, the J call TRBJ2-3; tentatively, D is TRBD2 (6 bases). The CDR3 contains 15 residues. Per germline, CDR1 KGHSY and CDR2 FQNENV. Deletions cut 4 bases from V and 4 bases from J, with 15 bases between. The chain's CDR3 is CASSPPGRGPDTQYF. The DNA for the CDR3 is TGTGCCAGCAGCCCCCCCGGGCGGGGACCAGATACGCAGTATTTT.

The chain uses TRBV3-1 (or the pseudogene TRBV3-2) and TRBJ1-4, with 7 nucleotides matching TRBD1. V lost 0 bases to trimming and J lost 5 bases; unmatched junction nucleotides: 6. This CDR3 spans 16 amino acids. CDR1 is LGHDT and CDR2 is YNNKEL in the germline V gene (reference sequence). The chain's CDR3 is CASSQELGQLNEKLFF. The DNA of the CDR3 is TGTGCCAGCAGCCAAGAGTTGGGACAGTTAAATGAAAAACTGTTTTTT.

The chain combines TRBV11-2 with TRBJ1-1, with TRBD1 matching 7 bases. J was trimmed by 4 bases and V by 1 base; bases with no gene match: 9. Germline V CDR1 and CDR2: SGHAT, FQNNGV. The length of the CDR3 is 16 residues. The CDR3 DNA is TGTGCCAGCAGCTTAGGAAGGGGGCGTGGAGGCACTGAAGCTTTCTTT. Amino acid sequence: CASSLGRGRGGTEAFF.

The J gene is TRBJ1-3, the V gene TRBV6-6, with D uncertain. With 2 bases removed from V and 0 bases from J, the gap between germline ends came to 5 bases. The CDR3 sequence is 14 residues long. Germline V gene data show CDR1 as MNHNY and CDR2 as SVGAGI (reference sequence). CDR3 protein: CASSYESSGNTIYF. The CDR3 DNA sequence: TGTGCCAGCAGTTACGAGAGCTCTGGAAACACCATATATTTT.

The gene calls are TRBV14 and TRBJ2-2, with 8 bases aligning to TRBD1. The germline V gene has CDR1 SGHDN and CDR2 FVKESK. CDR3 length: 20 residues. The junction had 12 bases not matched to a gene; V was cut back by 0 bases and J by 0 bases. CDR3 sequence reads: CASSQEDRVKTRANTGELFF. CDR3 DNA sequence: TGTGCCAGCAGCCAAGAGGACAGGGTGAAGACCCGTGCGAACACCGGGGAGCTGTTTTTT.

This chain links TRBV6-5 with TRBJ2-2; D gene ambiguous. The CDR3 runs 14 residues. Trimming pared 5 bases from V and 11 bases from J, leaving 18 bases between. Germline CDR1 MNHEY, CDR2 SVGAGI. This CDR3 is CASSPTTRFYELFF. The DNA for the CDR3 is TGTGCCAGCAGTCCGACAACCCGTTTTTATGAGCTGTTTTTT.

The CDR3 DNA is TGTGCCAGCAGCGCCAAGGGCACCAGGGGGATAGGCTGGGGCTACACCTTC. Protein: CASSAKGTRGIGWGYTF. This sequence joins TRBV5-6 and TRBJ1-2, with 7 bases identical to TRBD1. The CDR3 has 17 amino acids. V lost 4 bases to trimming and J lost 8 bases; unmatched junction nucleotides: 20. The germline gives CDR1 SGHDT, CDR2 YYEEEE. Looking up the rest from reference TRBV5-6 and TRBJ1-2 gives the full variable domain: DAGVTQSPTHLIKTRGQQVTLRCSPKSGHDTVSWYQQALGQGPQFIFQYYEEEERQRGNFPDRFSGHQFPNYSSELNVNALLLGDSALYLCASSAKGTRGIGWGYTFGSGTRLTVV.

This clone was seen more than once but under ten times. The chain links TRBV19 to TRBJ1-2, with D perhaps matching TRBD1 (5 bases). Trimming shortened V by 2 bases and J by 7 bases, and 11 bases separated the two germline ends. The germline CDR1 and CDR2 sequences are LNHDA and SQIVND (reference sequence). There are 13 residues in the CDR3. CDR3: CASSIFGTSGYTF. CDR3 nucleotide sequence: TGTGCCAGTAGTATATTCGGGACTAGTGGCTACACCTTC.

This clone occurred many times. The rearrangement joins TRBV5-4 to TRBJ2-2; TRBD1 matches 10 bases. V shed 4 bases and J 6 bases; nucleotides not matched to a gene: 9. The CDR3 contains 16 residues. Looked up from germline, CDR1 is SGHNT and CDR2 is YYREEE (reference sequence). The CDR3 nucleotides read TGTGCCAGCAGCCACTTCGACAGGGGGCATTCCGGGGAGCTGTTTTTT. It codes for CASSHFDRGHSGELFF.

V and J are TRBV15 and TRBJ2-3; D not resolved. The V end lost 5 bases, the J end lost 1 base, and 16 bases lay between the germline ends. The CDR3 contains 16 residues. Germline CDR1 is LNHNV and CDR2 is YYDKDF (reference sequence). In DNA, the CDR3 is TGTGCCACCAGCCGTCCCGGCAGGCGAGGCACAGATACGCAGTATTTT. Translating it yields CATSRPGRRGTDTQYF.

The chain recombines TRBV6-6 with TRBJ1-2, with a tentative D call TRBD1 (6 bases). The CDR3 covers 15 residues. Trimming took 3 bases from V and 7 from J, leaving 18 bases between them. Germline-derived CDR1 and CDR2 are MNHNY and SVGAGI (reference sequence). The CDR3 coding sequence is TGTGCCAGCAGTTATTTAAGACAGGTGGCGGGTGGCTACACCTTC. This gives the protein CASSYLRQVAGGYTF.

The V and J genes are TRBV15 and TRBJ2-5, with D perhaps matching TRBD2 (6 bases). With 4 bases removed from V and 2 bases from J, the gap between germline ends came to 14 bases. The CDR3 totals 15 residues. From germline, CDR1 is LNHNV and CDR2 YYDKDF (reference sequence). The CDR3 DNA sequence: TGTGCCACCAGCACCGCGCCTAGCGAACAAGAGACCCAGTACTTC. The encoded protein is CATSTAPSEQETQYF.